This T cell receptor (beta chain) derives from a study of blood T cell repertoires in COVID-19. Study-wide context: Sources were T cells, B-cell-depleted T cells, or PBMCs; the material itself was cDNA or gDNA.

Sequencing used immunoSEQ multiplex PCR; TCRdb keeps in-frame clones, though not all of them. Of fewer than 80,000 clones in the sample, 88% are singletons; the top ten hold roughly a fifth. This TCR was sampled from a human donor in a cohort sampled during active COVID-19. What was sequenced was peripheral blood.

This chain's CDR3 is CASSQDQGISEQYF. The CDR3, as DNA: TGTGCCAGCAGCCAAGATCAGGGGATATCGGAGCAGTACTTC. The chain combines TRBV3-1 (or the pseudogene TRBV3-2) with TRBJ2-7; TRBD1 might be the D (6 bases). The germline V and J ends were trimmed by 0 bases and 7 bases, with 13 bases remaining between them. Germline CDR1 LGHDT, CDR2 YNNKEL (reference sequence). The CDR3 totals 14 residues.